These 19 T cell receptor beta chains share one sample of origin, sequenced in a study of CD4 T cells in relation to SARS-CoV-2 and coronaviruses. Data came from immunoSEQ multiplex PCR; TCRdb stores just in-frame clones and leaves some out. Of tens of thousands of clones in the sample, approximately 85% are singletons; the top ten hold around 3.3%. The specimen sequenced was memory CD4+ T cells from PBMCs. The receptors derive from an adult with COVID-19.

The chain has TRBV18 and TRBJ1-1; D might be TRBD1 (5 bases). CDR1 and CDR2 (germline): KGHSH, LQKENI. V gave up 3 bases and J gave up 1 base, with 6 bases separating them. The CDR3 loop spans 13 amino acids. This chain's CDR3 is CASSPGGNTEAFF. The DNA for the CDR3 is TGTGCCAGCTCACCTGGGGGGAACACTGAAGCTTTCTTT.

The rearrangement uses TRBV3-1 (or the pseudogene TRBV3-2) and TRBJ2-1; perhaps D is TRBD1 or TRBD2 (5 bases each). With 5 bases removed from V and 6 bases from J, the gap between germline ends came to 17 bases. The germline V gene has CDR1 LGHDT and CDR2 YNNKEL (reference sequence). The CDR3 is 15 amino acids. Written as DNA, the CDR3 is TGTGCCAGCAGCACCACCGGGACCAATAGCAATGAGCAGTTCTTC. Residues: CASSTTGTNSNEQFF.

CDR3 coding DNA: TGCAGTGCTAGTCTAGGGGGGGTGGATCAGCCCCAGCATTTT. The encoded protein is CSASLGGVDQPQHF. The genes are TRBV20-1 and TRBJ1-5; D might be TRBD1 (6 bases). Trimming cost V 3 bases and J 5 bases, with 14 bases left between them. The germline CDR1 and CDR2 sequences are DFQATT and SNEGSKA (reference sequence). This CDR3 comprises 14 residues.

This clone was counted between two and nine times. The chain recombines TRBV11-2 with TRBJ2-3; no reliable D call. Trimming shortened V by 5 bases and J by 2 bases, and 5 bases separated the two germline ends. This CDR3 has 12 residues. CDR1 is SGHAT, CDR2 FQNNGV, per germline. CDR3 region: CASSPYTDTQYF. CDR3 coding DNA: TGTGCCAGCAGCCCGTACACAGATACGCAGTATTTT. The whole variable domain, remainder taken from reference TRBV11-2 and TRBJ2-3, is EAGVAQSPRYKIIEKRQSVAFWCNPISGHATLYWYQQILGQGPKLLIQFQNNGVVDDSQLPKDRFSAERLKGVDSTLKIQPAKLEDSAVYLCASSPYTDTQYFGPGTRLTVL.

The CDR3 DNA follows: TGTGCCAGCAGCCAACACCGCACCCGGGACAGGGGTACCCCTAACTATGGCTACACCTTC. It is translated as CASSQHRTRDRGTPNYGYTF. The J gene is TRBJ1-2, the V gene TRBV3-1 (or the pseudogene TRBV3-2); 10 positions match TRBD1. After removal of 2 bases from V and 0 bases from J, the junction contained 15 bases not matched to a gene. The CDR3 is 20 residues long. Germline lookup yields CDR1 LGHDT and CDR2 YNNKEL (reference sequence).

The gene calls are TRBV5-1 and TRBJ2-7; no definite D call. V lost 2 bases to trimming and J lost 0 bases, with 9 bases between them. Germline-derived CDR1 and CDR2 are SGHRS and YFSETQ. The CDR3 covers 14 residues. The DNA of the CDR3 is TGCGCCAGCAGCTTAGGGTCTAGCTCCTACGAGCAGTACTTC. It yields the protein CASSLGSSSYEQYF. Together with reference TRBV5-1 and TRBJ2-7, the CDR3 gives the full variable domain: KAGVTQTPRYLIKTRGQQVTLSCSPISGHRSVSWYQQTPGQGLQFLFEYFSETQRNKGNFPGRFSGRQFSNSRSEMNVSTLELGDSALYLCASSLGSSSYEQYFGPGTRLTVT.

The chain joins TRBV5-1 to TRBJ1-2; TRBD1 matches 7 bases. Trimming took 3 bases from V and 8 from J; bases not matched to a gene: 7. CDR1 and CDR2 from the germline V gene are SGHRS and YFSETQ. CDR3 length equals 13 residues. In DNA, the CDR3 is TGCGCCAGCAGCTGGGAGACAGGGTTCGGCTACACCTTC. Encoded protein: CASSWETGFGYTF.

Only one count was recorded for this clone. This sequence joins TRBV5-1 and TRBJ2-1; 7 nucleotides line up with TRBD2. V lost 2 bases, J lost 7 bases, and 9 bases stayed unmatched. Per germline, CDR1 SGHRS and CDR2 YFSETQ. This CDR3 has 15 amino acids. The DNA of the CDR3 is TGCGCCAGCAGCTTCTTGGCGGGAGCACGGAATGAGCAGTTCTTC. It translates to CASSFLAGARNEQFF. The whole variable domain, remainder taken from reference TRBV5-1 and TRBJ2-1, is KAGVTQTPRYLIKTRGQQVTLSCSPISGHRSVSWYQQTPGQGLQFLFEYFSETQRNKGNFPGRFSGRQFSNSRSEMNVSTLELGDSALYLCASSFLAGARNEQFFGPGTRLTVL.

V and J are TRBV19 and TRBJ1-1; D unclear. V lost 8 bases, J lost 0 bases, and 13 bases lay in between. This CDR3 comprises 14 residues. Germline assignment: CDR1 LNHDA and CDR2 SQIVND (reference sequence). The CDR3 protein is CASWPTHMNTEAFF. As DNA, the CDR3 is TGTGCCAGTTGGCCCACCCACATGAACACTGAAGCTTTCTTT.

The rearrangement joins TRBV28 to TRBJ2-7, with a tentative D call TRBD2 (6 bases). The CDR3 runs 17 residues. CDR1 is MDHEN and CDR2 is SYDVKM in the germline V gene. V was cut by 5 bases and J by 4 bases, with 24 bases left in between. CDR3 bases: TGTGCCAGCAGTATCCCCGTGGGTCCGGGGGTAACTTACGAGCAGTACTTC. Translation gives CASSIPVGPGVTYEQYF.

This clone came up a few times. This chain uses TRBV15 with TRBJ2-2, with D hard to call. Germline V gene lookup returns CDR1 LNHNV and CDR2 YYDKDF (reference sequence). The V and J ends lost 0 bases and 9 bases respectively, with 5 bases between them. The CDR3 consists of 12 residues. CDR3 sequence (DNA): TGTGCCACCAGCAGAGATTACCGGGAGCTGTTTTTT. Its protein product is CATSRDYRELFF.

The gene calls are TRBV14 and TRBJ2-7; 9 bases map to TRBD1. The V segment lost 0 bases and the J segment 12 bases; nucleotides outside the gene matches: 6. In germline, CDR1 is SGHDN, CDR2 FVKESK. CDR3 length equals 13 residues. The CDR3 reads CASSQELGTGRYF. The CDR3 nucleotides are TGTGCCAGCAGCCAAGAACTAGGGACAGGGAGGTACTTC.

The chain employs TRBV20-1 and TRBJ2-1; D is unresolved. This CDR3 is built from 11 residues. Germline assignment: CDR1 DFQATT and CDR2 SNEGSKA (reference sequence). Trimming took 3 bases from V and 4 from J, leaving 4 bases between them. The CDR3 DNA is TGCAGTGCTAGCGGGTACAATGAGCAGTTCTTC. Translating it yields CSASGYNEQFF.

The chain couples TRBV7-3 to TRBJ2-5; no reliable D call. The V and J ends lost 2 bases and 7 bases respectively, with 14 bases between them. CDR3 length equals 14 residues. Germline V gene lookup returns CDR1 SGHTA and CDR2 FQGTGA. The CDR3 region has the DNA TGTGCCAGCAGCTTAGGACCAAGTCCAGGGACCCAGTACTTC. Amino acid sequence: CASSLGPSPGTQYF.

The chain joins TRBV6-5 to TRBJ2-1; D is uncertain. With 7 bases removed from V and 8 bases from J, the gap between germline ends came to 12 bases. The CDR3 extends over 12 amino acids. Looked up from germline, CDR1 is MNHEY and CDR2 is SVGAGI. CDR3 residues: CASTRVRDEQFF. The CDR3 region has the DNA TGTGCCAGCACTCGAGTCCGGGATGAGCAGTTCTTC.

The V gene is TRBV12-3 or TRBV12-4, the J gene TRBJ2-3; D remains unclear. The CDR3 totals 11 residues. V was cut by 3 bases and J by 6 bases, with 4 bases left in between. The CDR3 loop is CASSFLDTQYF. The CDR3 DNA reads as TGTGCCAGCAGTTTCCTCGATACGCAGTATTTT.

V usage is TRBV27 and J usage is TRBJ1-4; D gene ambiguous. Germline V lookup: CDR1 MNHEY, CDR2 SMNVEV (reference sequence). The V and J ends lost 2 bases and 4 bases respectively, with 11 bases between them. The CDR3 is 15 residues long. The CDR3 loop reads CASSLQTGINEKLFF. The DNA for the CDR3 is TGTGCCAGCAGTTTACAGACGGGGATTAATGAAAAACTGTTTTTT.

This clone was recorded only once. This chain connects TRBV28 to TRBJ2-3, with TRBD2 as a possible D gene (6 bases). The germline CDR1 and CDR2 sequences are MDHEN and SYDVKM. The CDR3 spans 16 residues. V was shortened by 6 bases and J by 1 base, with 17 bases between the two germline ends. CDR3 residues: CASSSLARRGTDTQYF. The CDR3 bases are TGTGCCAGCAGCTCTCTAGCGCGGAGAGGCACAGATACGCAGTATTTT.

The chain combines TRBV4-1 with TRBJ1-1, with D perhaps matching TRBD1 (6 bases). CDR3 length equals 15 residues. The V end lost 3 bases, the J end lost 0 bases, and 11 bases lay between the germline ends. Looked up from germline, CDR1 is MGHRA and CDR2 is YSYEKL. The CDR3 nucleotides read TGCGCCAGCAGCCATGGACAGAGGATGAACACTGAAGCTTTCTTT. Its protein is CASSHGQRMNTEAFF.